This entry lists 5 T cell receptor beta chains sequenced from one sample in a study of blood T cell repertoires in COVID-19. Here immunoSEQ multiplex PCR was the method, and the copy in TCRdb shows in-frame clones only, minus some. The sample lists about 76,000 clones, approximately 80% occurring once. The sample comprised peripheral blood. These receptors originate from a woman aged 60-75 years with acute or convalescent COVID-19.

This sequence joins TRBV5-5 and TRBJ2-1; D unclear. The CDR3 length is 15 residues. Germline V gene lookup returns CDR1 SGHKS and CDR2 YYEKEE (reference sequence). V shed 0 bases and J shed 3 bases, with 10 bases lying between them. CDR3 loop: CASSLAIQNYNEQFF. For the CDR3, the DNA is TGTGCCAGCAGCTTGGCCATACAGAACTACAATGAGCAGTTCTTC.

V gene TRBV7-6 combines with J gene TRBJ1-6; tentatively, D is TRBD1 (5 bases). This CDR3 is built from 13 residues. V lost 3 bases, J lost 7 bases, and 7 bases lay in between. Looked up from germline, CDR1 is SGHVS and CDR2 is FNYEAQ. The CDR3 DNA follows: TGTGCCAGCAGCTTCGCAGGGAATTCACCCCTCCACTTT. Protein sequence: CASSFAGNSPLHF.

The chain is built from TRBV7-2 and TRBJ1-2; D possibly corresponds to TRBD1 (6 bases). Germline lookup yields CDR1 SGHTA and CDR2 FQGNSA. CDR3 length equals 14 residues. V was trimmed by 6 bases and J by 0 bases, leaving 11 bases between them. CDR3 amino acids: CASRSGQSNYGYTF. The DNA of the CDR3 is TGTGCCAGCAGGTCTGGACAGTCTAACTATGGCTACACCTTC.

The chain combines TRBV25-1 with TRBJ1-2, with a possible D match to TRBD1 (5 bases). The germline V and J ends were trimmed by 2 bases and 5 bases, with 12 bases remaining between them. This CDR3 spans 14 amino acids. The germline V gene has CDR1 MGHDK and CDR2 SYGVNS. The CDR3 loop is CASSEETARYGYTF. The CDR3 nucleotides read TGTGCCAGCAGTGAAGAGACAGCTCGTTATGGCTACACCTTC.

This clone was observed once. The chain links TRBV5-1 to TRBJ2-3, with 11 bases lining up with TRBD2. J lost 0 bases, V lost 0 bases, and 6 bases had no gene match. Germline values: CDR1 SGHRS, CDR2 YFSETQ. This CDR3 contains 18 residues. For the CDR3, the DNA is TGCGCCAGCAGCTTGGAATTAGCGGGGGGGTATAGCACAGATACGCAGTATTTT. This gives the protein CASSLELAGGYSTDTQYF. The full variable domain, in which reference TRBV5-1 and TRBJ2-3 provide the parts outside the CDR3, is KAGVTQTPRYLIKTRGQQVTLSCSPISGHRSVSWYQQTPGQGLQFLFEYFSETQRNKGNFPGRFSGRQFSNSRSEMNVSTLELGDSALYLCASSLELAGGYSTDTQYFGPGTRLTVL.